These 3 T cell receptor beta chains share one sample of origin, sequenced in a study of T-cell memory formation after mild COVID-19. TCRdb used MiXCR to reprocess the 5' RACE reads, holding one entry per CDR3 protein. The table includes around 470,000 distinct CDR3 sequences, 20% detected once. The source material was PBMCs or a T cell subset sorted from them (not recorded which). The receptors originated from an adult woman who had mild COVID-19 (a few samples of this study predate the infection). Cell type and time point are not known.

This clonotype has only a few counts. This sequence joins TRBV7-8 and TRBJ2-7; 9 nucleotides align to TRBD2. CDR3 length: 19 residues. Germline-derived CDR1 and CDR2 are SGHVS and FQNEAQ. J gave up 3 bases and V 5 bases, and 20 bases lay outside the gene matches. CDR3 DNA sequence: TGTGCCAGCAGCCAAGGCATGGGGTCCCGGACTAGCGTCGTCTACGAGCAGTACTTC. Translating it yields CASSQGMGSRTSVVYEQYF. The full variable domain, with the rest looked up from reference TRBV7-8 and TRBJ2-7, is GAGVSQSPRYKVAKRGQDVALRCDPISGHVSLFWYQQALGQGPEFLTYFQNEAQLDKSGLPSDRFFAERPEGSVSTLKIQRTQQEDSAVYLCASSQGMGSRTSVVYEQYFGPGTRLTVT.

This clonotype has only a few counts. J is TRBJ1-4 and V is TRBV4-3; weak D call: TRBD1 (5 bases). V dropped 2 bases and J dropped 5 bases, with 12 bases sitting between them. The CDR3 contains 15 residues. The germline CDR1 and CDR2 sequences are LGHNA and YSLEER. CDR3 in DNA: TGCGCCAGCAGCCAATACTCCAGGGCAAATGAAAAACTGTTTTTT. This sequence encodes CASSQYSRANEKLFF.

The rearrangement uses TRBV29-1 and TRBJ2-1, with no clear D. The CDR3 totals 14 residues. Trimming removed 6 bases at V and 0 bases at J, with 12 bases between. The germline CDR1 and CDR2 sequences are SQVTM and ANQGSEA. Written as DNA, the CDR3 is TGCAGCGTGCTCCGGGTTAGCTCCTACAATGAGCAGTTCTTC. Its protein product is CSVLRVSSYNEQFF.